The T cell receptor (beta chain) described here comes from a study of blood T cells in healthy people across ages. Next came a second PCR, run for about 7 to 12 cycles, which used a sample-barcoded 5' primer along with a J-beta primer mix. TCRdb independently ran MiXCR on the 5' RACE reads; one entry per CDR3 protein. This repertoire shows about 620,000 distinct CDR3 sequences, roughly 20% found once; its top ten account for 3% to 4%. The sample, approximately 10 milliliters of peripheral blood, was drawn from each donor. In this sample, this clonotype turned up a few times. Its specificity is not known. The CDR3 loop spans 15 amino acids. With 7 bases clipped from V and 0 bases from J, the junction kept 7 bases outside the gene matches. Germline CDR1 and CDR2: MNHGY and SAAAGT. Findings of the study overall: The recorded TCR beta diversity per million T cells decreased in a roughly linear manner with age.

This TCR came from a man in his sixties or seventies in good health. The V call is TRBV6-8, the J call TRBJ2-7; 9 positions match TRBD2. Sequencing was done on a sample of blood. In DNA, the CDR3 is TGTGCCAGCATGCCTAGCGGGACCAGCTCCTACGAGCAGTACTTC. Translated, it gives CASMPSGTSSYEQYF.